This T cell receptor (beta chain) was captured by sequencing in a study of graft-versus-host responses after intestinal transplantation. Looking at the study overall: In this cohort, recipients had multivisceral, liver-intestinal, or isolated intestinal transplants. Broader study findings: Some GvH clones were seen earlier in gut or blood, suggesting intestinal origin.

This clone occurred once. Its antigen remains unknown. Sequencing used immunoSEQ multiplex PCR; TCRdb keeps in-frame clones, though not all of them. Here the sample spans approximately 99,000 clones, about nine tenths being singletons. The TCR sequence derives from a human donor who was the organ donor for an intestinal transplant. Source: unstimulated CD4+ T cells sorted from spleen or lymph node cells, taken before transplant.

The CDR3 DNA sequence: TGTGCCAGCAGCGTAGACAGGGCTGTTACTGAAGCTTTCTTT. Its protein is CASSVDRAVTEAFF. The chain carries TRBV7-2 and TRBJ1-1, with 7 bases aligning to TRBD1. The CDR3 covers 14 residues. Germline CDR1 SGHTA, CDR2 FQGNSA. V dropped 5 bases and J dropped 5; count of bases not matched to a gene: 8.